These 14 T cell receptor beta chains were all obtained from the same sample, sequenced in a study of shared clonotypes between healthy human individuals. Using immunoSEQ multiplex PCR, the repertoire was profiled, and TCRdb retains in-frame clones only, with some absent. Among fewer than 550,000 clones, 75% to 80% were seen once, and the ten largest hold about an eighth. Material for sequencing was PBMCs. These receptors all come from a woman aged 40 to 50 in good health. Some clones in this sample may be carry-over from other donors' samples.

This chain joins TRBV5-6 and TRBJ2-2, with TRBD1 identical over 9 bases. This CDR3 is 16 amino acids long. Germline-derived CDR1 and CDR2 are SGHDT and YYEEEE. The V and J ends lost 3 bases and 7 bases, in that order; junction bases with no gene match: 10. CDR3 DNA: TGTGCCAGCAGCTGGTCCGGGACAGGGTCCGGCGGGGAGCTGTTTTTT. Translation gives CASSWSGTGSGGELFF.

The rearrangement links TRBV27 to TRBJ1-2; the match to TRBD1 covers 8 bases. The ends lost 6 bases at V and 5 bases at J; junction bases unmatched: 8. The germline V gene has CDR1 MNHEY and CDR2 SMNVEV (reference sequence). The CDR3 is 14 amino acids. The CDR3 region has the DNA TGTGCCAGCAGGAGGACAGGGCTGGAGTATGGCTACACCTTC. Its translation is CASRRTGLEYGYTF.

This chain connects TRBV4-1 to TRBJ2-5, with TRBD2 matching over 8 bases. Germline trimming cut 0 bases from V and 5 bases from J; bases unmatched to any gene: 5. This CDR3 has 15 residues. The germline V gene encodes CDR1 MGHRA and CDR2 YSYEKL. DNA for the CDR3: TGCGCCAGCAGCCAAGATCACGGGAGGGTGGAGACCCAGTACTTC. This sequence encodes CASSQDHGRVETQYF.

The J gene is TRBJ2-7, the V gene TRBV7-2, with TRBD1 matching 9 bases. The CDR3 runs to 16 residues. The junction had 7 bases not matched to a gene; V was cut back by 2 bases and J by 2 bases. From germline, CDR1 is SGHTA and CDR2 FQGNSA. The CDR3 region has the DNA TGTGCCAGCAGCTTAAGGCCGGGACAGGGACCCTACGAGCAGTACTTC. Translated, it gives CASSLRPGQGPYEQYF.

This clone has just a few counts. The V call is TRBV5-1, the J call TRBJ2-5; no definite D call. The ends were cut back, 3 bases at V and 4 bases at J, with 22 bases in the middle. Germline V gene data show CDR1 as SGHRS and CDR2 as YFSETQ. This CDR3 spans 17 amino acids. CDR3 in DNA: TGCGCCAGCAGCTCGCCGGTTGGTGTCAAGTTGGTAGAGACCCAGTACTTC. This sequence encodes CASSSPVGVKLVETQYF.

V usage is TRBV18 and J usage is TRBJ2-5; D remains unclear. V was cut by 3 bases and J by 2 bases, with 22 bases left in between. The CDR3 spans 18 residues. Looked up from germline, CDR1 is KGHSH and CDR2 is LQKENI. DNA for the CDR3: TGTGCCAGCTCACCGCTCCCCCCCCTGGCAGGAGCTCAAGAGACCCAGTACTTC. Its translation is CASSPLPPLAGAQETQYF.

This clone has only a few counts. V usage is TRBV2 and J usage is TRBJ2-2, with TRBD1 matching 9 bases. V was clipped by 6 bases and J by 1 base; unmatched bases: 9. There are 17 residues in the CDR3. Germline loops: CDR1 SNHLY, CDR2 FYNNEI. The CDR3: CASSDPRDRVNTGELFF. The CDR3 DNA reads as TGTGCCAGCAGCGACCCCCGGGACAGGGTGAACACCGGGGAGCTGTTTTTT.

The chain is built from TRBV11-2 and TRBJ2-7; perhaps TRBD1 as D (5 bases). The CDR3 is 14 residues long. Germline CDR1 SGHAT, CDR2 FQNNGV. The V end lost 7 bases, the J end lost 1 base, and 14 bases lay between the germline ends. In DNA form, the CDR3 reads TGTGCCAGCAACCCCGTGGGGCCGTCCTACGAGCAGTACTTC. It translates to CASNPVGPSYEQYF.

The V and J genes are TRBV6-6 and TRBJ1-5; possibly TRBD1 for D (6 bases). CDR1 MNHNY and CDR2 SVGAGI come from the germline V gene (reference sequence). The CDR3 has 15 amino acids. The V gene lost 5 bases and the J gene lost 6 bases, with 17 bases spanning the gap. The CDR3 DNA reads as TGTGCCAGCAGTGCTGGGGGGGCGTTGGGTCAGCCCCAGCATTTT. Translating gives CASSAGGALGQPQHF.

This chain joins TRBV7-8 and TRBJ1-2; 9 bases are a match to TRBD1. V shed 1 base, J shed 6 bases, and the junction held 6 bases outside the gene matches. This CDR3 has 15 amino acids. Germline V lookup: CDR1 SGHVS, CDR2 FQNEAQ. CDR3 region: CASSLGDRGSDGYTF. The CDR3 coding sequence is TGTGCCAGCAGCTTAGGCGACAGGGGGTCTGATGGCTACACCTTC.

The V and J genes are TRBV19 and TRBJ1-1; D is uncertain. This CDR3 spans 13 amino acids. CDR1 and CDR2 from the germline V gene are LNHDA and SQIVND (reference sequence). V was shortened by 3 bases and J by 1 base, with 6 bases between the two germline ends. The DNA for the CDR3 is TGTGCCAGTAGTATGCGACGGAACACTGAAGCTTTCTTT. Protein: CASSMRRNTEAFF.

The V gene is TRBV27, the J gene TRBJ2-2; possibly TRBD2 for D (6 bases). Per germline, CDR1 MNHEY and CDR2 SMNVEV (reference sequence). Trimming took off 7 bases at V and 0 bases at J, with 18 bases between the two ends. The CDR3 loop spans 17 amino acids. Here the CDR3 DNA reads TGTGCCAGCAACCCTAGCGTCCACCCCTCGAACACCGGGGAGCTGTTTTTT. Translating gives CASNPSVHPSNTGELFF.

The J gene is TRBJ2-5, the V gene TRBV6-1; 7 bases line up with TRBD1. The DNA end lines up better with TRBJ2-7; the J call may be wrong. There are 16 residues in the CDR3. CDR1 and CDR2 from the germline V gene are MNHNS and SASEGT. The chain's CDR3 is CASSERAGDSSYEQYF. The CDR3 coding sequence is TGTGCCAGCAGTGAACGAGCAGGGGACAGCTCCTACGAGCAGTACTTC.

The rearrangement joins TRBV7-9 to TRBJ1-4, with D possibly matching TRBD1 (5 bases). Trimming shortened V by 2 bases and J by 8 bases, and 12 bases separated the two germline ends. Looked up from germline, CDR1 is SEHNR and CDR2 is FQNEAQ (reference sequence). The CDR3 totals 14 residues. In DNA form, the CDR3 reads TGTGCCAGCAGCTTAACGGGGGTAAAAGAAAAACTGTTTTTT. This sequence encodes CASSLTGVKEKLFF.